The present T cell receptor (beta chain) was sequenced within a study of T cells after somatic rescue of genetic block. The CDR3 sequence is 14 residues long. After removal of 8 bases from V and 4 bases from J, the junction contained 7 bases not matched to a gene. Germline V CDR1 and CDR2: SNHLY, FYNNEI. Only in-frame clones appear in the TCRdb table, and some are missing; sequencing was by immunoSEQ multiplex PCR. The sample records 80,000 to 90,000 clones, 85% to 90% being singletons. Sequenced input: peripheral blood mononuclear cells (PBMCs). The TCR was taken from a woman aged 18-29 years. V and J are TRBV2 and TRBJ1-5; 8 bases match TRBD1. This chain's CDR3 is CASQSTGGNQPQHF. The DNA for the CDR3 is TGTGCCAGCCAATCTACAGGGGGGAATCAGCCCCAGCATTTT. The variable domain in full, completed from reference TRBV2 and TRBJ1-5, reads EPEVTQTPSHQVTQMGQEVILRCVPISNHLYFYWYRQILGQKVEFLVSFYNNEISEKSEIFDDQFSVERPDGSNFTLKIRSTKLEDSAMYFCASQSTGGNQPQHFGDGTRLSIL.